The subject of this entry is one T cell receptor beta chain. Only in-frame clones appear in the TCRdb table, and some are missing; sequencing was by immunoSEQ multiplex PCR. The sample lists about 170,000 clones, 85% to 90% occurring once. These data come from a study of blood T cell repertoires in COVID-19. The ends lost 1 base at V and 8 bases at J; junction bases unmatched: 0. Germline lookup yields CDR1 SGHDN and CDR2 FVKESK. The CDR3 length is 12 residues. This TCR was recovered from a woman aged 60-70 years with COVID-19, enrolled during active disease. Material: peripheral blood. The chain employs TRBV14 and TRBJ1-2, with 8 bases fitting TRBD1. CDR3 sequence reads: CASSQGTGGYTF. DNA for the CDR3: TGTGCCAGCAGCCAAGGGACAGGGGGCTACACCTTC.